This TCR beta chain is from a study of blood T cell repertoires in COVID-19. Background on the study: Samples of COVID-19 (acute and convalescent) were obtained from the United States, Italy and Spain. T cells, B-cell-depleted T cells, or PBMCs provided the cDNA or gDNA that served as material.

The CDR3 totals 15 residues. With V trimmed by 4 bases and J by 3 bases, 4 bases remained unmatched. CDR1 is SGHTA, CDR2 FQGTGA, per germline. Original handling: Reference gene primer amplification yielded estimated nucleated cell counts. This table comes from immunoSEQ multiplex PCR, and its TCRdb copy is limited to in-frame clones, with some not included. V and J calls and clone size are given by that table; D and trimming were obtained from the DNA. The sample comprises 150,000 to 200,000 clones, 70% to 85% of which are singletons, and under 5.5% rests with the top ten. This receptor was identified in a woman aged 25 to 39 with acute or convalescent COVID-19. Input material: peripheral blood. The chain links TRBV7-3 to TRBJ2-2, with TRBD2 matching 8 bases. This chain's CDR3 is CASSSGSGDTGELFF. Here the CDR3 DNA reads TGTGCCAGCAGCTCCGGTAGCGGGGACACCGGGGAGCTGTTTTTT.